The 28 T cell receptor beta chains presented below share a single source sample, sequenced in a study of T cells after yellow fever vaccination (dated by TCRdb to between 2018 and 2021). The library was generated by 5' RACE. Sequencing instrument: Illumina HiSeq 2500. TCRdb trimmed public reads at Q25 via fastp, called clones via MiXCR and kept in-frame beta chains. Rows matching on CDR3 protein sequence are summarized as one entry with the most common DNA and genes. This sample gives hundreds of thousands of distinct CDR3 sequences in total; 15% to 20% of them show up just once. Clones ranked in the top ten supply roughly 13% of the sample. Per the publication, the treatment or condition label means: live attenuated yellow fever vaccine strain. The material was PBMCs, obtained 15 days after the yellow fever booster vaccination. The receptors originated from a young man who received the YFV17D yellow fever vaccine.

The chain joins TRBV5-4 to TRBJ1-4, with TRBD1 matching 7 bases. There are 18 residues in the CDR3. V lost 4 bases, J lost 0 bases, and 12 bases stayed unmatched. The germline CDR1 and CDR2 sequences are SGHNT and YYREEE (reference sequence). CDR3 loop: CASSQAIRDSATNEKLFF. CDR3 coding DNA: TGTGCCAGCAGCCAGGCCATCCGGGACAGCGCAACTAATGAAAAACTGTTTTTT.

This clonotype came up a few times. In DNA form, the CDR3 reads TGTGCCGGGACGGCCGGAGGCTACACCTTC. As protein: CAGTAGGYTF. The chain recombines TRBV21-1 with TRBJ1-2. TRBV21-1 is a listed pseudogene. The CDR3 loop spans 10 amino acids.

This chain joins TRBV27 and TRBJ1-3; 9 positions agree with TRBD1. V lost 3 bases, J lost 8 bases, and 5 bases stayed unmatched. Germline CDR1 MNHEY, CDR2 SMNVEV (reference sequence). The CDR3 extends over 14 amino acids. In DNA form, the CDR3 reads TGTGCCAGCAGTTTCTCGGACAGGGGCTACACCATATATTTT. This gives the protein CASSFSDRGYTIYF.

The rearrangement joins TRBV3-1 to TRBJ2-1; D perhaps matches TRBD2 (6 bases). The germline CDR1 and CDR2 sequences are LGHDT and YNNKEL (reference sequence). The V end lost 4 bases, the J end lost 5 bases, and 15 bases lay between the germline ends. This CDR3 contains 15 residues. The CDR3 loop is CASSPGLLPNNEQFF. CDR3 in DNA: TGTGCCAGCAGCCCCGGACTACTACCTAACAATGAGCAGTTCTTC.

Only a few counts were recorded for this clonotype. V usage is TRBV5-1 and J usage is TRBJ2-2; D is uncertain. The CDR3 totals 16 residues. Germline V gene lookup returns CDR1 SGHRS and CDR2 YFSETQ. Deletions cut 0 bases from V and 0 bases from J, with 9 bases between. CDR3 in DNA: TGCGCCAGCAGCTTGGAGGGCGGAACGAACACCGGGGAGCTGTTTTTT. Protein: CASSLEGGTNTGELFF.

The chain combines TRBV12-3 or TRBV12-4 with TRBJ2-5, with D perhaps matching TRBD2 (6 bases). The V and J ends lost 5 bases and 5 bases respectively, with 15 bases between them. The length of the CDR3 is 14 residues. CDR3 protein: CASSVPLARETQYF. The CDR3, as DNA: TGTGCCAGCAGTGTCCCTCTAGCGAGGGAGACCCAGTACTTC.

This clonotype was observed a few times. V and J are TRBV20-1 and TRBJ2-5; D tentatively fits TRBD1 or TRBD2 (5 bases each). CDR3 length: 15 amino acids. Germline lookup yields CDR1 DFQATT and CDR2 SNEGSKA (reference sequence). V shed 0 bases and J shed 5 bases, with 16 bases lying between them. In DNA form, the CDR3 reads TGCAGTGCTAGAGACGTTGGGACGGGGTCGGAGACCCAGTACTTC. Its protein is CSARDVGTGSETQYF.

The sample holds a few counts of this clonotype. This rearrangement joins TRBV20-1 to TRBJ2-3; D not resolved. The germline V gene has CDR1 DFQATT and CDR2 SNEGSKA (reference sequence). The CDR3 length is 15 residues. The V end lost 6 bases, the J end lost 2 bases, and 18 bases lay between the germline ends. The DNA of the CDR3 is TGCAGTGCGCAGTCCGGGTCCACCCTCACAGATACGCAGTATTTT. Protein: CSAQSGSTLTDTQYF.

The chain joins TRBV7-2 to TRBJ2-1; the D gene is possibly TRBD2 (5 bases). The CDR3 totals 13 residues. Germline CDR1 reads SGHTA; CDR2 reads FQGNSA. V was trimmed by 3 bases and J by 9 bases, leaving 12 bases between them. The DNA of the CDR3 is TGTGCCAGCAGCTTCAAACTAGTAGGTGAGCAGTTCTTC. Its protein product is CASSFKLVGEQFF.

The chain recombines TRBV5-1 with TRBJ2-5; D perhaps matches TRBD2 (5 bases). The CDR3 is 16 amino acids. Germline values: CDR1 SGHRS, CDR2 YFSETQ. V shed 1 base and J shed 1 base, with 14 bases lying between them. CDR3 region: CASSLRTLGPQETQYF. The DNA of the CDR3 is TGCGCCAGCAGCTTGCGGACTTTGGGTCCCCAAGAGACCCAGTACTTC.

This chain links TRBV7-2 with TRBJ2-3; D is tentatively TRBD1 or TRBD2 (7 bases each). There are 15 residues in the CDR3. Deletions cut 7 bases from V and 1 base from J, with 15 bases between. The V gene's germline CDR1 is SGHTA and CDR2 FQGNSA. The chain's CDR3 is CASNQGGSGTDTQYF. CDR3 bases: TGTGCCAGCAACCAGGGGGGGAGTGGCACAGATACGCAGTATTTT.

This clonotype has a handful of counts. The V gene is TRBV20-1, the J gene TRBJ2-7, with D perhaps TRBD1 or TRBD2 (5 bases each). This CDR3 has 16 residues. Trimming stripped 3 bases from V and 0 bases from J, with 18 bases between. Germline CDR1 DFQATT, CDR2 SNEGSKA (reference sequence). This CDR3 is CSASGITGTNSYEQYF. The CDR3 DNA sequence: TGCAGTGCTAGTGGAATCACCGGGACCAACTCCTACGAGCAGTACTTC.

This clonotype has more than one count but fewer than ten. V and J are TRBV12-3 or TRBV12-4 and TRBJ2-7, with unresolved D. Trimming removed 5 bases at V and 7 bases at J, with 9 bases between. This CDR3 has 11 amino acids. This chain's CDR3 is CASSPLKEQYF. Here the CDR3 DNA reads TGTGCCAGCAGTCCCTTAAAGGAGCAGTACTTC.

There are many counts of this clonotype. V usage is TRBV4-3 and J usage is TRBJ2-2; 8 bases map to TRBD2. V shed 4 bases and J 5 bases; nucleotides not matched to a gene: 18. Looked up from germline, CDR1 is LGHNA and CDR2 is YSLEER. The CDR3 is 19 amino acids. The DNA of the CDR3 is TGCGCCAGCAGCCTACAAGGGCTAGCGGGCCTCAGGGGTACCGGGGAGCTGTTTTTT. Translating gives CASSLQGLAGLRGTGELFF.

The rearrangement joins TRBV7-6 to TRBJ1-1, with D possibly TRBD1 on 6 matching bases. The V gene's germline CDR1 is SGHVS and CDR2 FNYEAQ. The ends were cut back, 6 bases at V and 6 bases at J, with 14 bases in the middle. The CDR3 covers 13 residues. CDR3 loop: CASSPEGGPEAFF. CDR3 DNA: TGTGCCAGCAGTCCTGAGGGGGGCCCTGAAGCTTTCTTT.

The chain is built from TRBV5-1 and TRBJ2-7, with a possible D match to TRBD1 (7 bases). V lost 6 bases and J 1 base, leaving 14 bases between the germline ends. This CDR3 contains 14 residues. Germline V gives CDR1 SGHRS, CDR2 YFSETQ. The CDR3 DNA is TGCGCCAGCAAGATGCGGGGACAGTCCTACGAGCAGTACTTC. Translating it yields CASKMRGQSYEQYF.

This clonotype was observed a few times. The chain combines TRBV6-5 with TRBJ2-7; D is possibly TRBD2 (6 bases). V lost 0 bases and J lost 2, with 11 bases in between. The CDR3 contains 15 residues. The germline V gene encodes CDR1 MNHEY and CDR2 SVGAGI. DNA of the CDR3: TGTGCCAGCAGTTACTCGCGGGGCTCTACCTACGAGCAGTACTTC. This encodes CASSYSRGSTYEQYF.

CDR3 nucleotide sequence: TGCGCCAGCAGCCAAGAGTGGGGGCTGGGCACTGAAGCTTTCTTT. Protein product: CASSQEWGLGTEAFF. The chain carries TRBV4-3 and TRBJ1-1; weak D call: TRBD1 (6 bases). Germline loops: CDR1 LGHNA, CDR2 YSLEER. V dropped 0 bases and J dropped 4 bases, with 12 bases sitting between them. CDR3 length: 15 amino acids.

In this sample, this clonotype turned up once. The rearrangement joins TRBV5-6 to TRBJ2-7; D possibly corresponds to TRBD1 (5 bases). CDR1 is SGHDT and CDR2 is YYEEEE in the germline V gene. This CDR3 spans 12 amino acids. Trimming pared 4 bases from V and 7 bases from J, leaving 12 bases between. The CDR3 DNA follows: TGTGCCAGCAGCAGCCTCAGGGAAGAGCAGTACTTC. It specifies CASSSLREEQYF.

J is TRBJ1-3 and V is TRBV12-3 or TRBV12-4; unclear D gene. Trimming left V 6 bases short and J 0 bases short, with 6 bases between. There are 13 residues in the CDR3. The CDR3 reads CASRHSSGNTIYF. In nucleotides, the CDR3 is TGTGCCAGCAGACACAGCTCTGGAAACACCATATATTTT.

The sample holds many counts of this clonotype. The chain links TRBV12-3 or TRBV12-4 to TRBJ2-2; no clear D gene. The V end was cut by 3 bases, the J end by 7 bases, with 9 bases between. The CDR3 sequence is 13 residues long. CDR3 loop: CASSLSGFGELFF. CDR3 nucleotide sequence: TGTGCCAGCAGTTTGTCTGGGTTCGGGGAGCTGTTTTTT.

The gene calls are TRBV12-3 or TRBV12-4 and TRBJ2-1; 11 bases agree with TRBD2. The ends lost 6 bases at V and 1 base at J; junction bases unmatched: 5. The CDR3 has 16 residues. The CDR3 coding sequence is TGTGCCAGCAGGATCCCTAGCGGGAGGTCCTACAATGAGCAGTTCTTC. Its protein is CASRIPSGRSYNEQFF.

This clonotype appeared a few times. The CDR3 bases are TGCAGTGCGACGGGAGGCCGGGAGCAGTACTTC. Translated: CSATGGREQYF. This chain connects TRBV20-1 to TRBJ2-7; 7 bases are a match to TRBD2. The CDR3 is made up of 11 amino acids. Germline V lookup: CDR1 DFQATT, CDR2 SNEGSKA (reference sequence). The J segment lost 7 bases and the V segment lost 6 bases, leaving 6 bases of the junction unmatched.

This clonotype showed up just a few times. The CDR3, as DNA: TGTGCCAGTAGTACCGGGACTAGTTCCTACAATGAGCAGTTCTTC. Its protein is CASSTGTSSYNEQFF. The J gene is TRBJ2-1, the V gene TRBV19; TRBD2 matches 8 bases. This CDR3 comprises 15 residues. V lost 4 bases and J lost 1; bases outside the gene matches: 3. The V gene's germline CDR1 is LNHDA and CDR2 SQIVND (reference sequence).

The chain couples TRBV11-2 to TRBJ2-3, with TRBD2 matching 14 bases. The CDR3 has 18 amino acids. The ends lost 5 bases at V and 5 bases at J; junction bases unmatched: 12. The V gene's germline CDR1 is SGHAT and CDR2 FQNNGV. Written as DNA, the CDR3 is TGTGCCAGCAGCCAGGGACTAGCGGGAGCCCTCGATGGAGATACGCAGTATTTT. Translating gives CASSQGLAGALDGDTQYF.

The DNA of the CDR3 is TGTGCCAGCAGTTTTAATAGCGGGGGATCCTACGAGCAGTACTTC. Its translation: CASSFNSGGSYEQYF. V gene TRBV27 combines with J gene TRBJ2-7; 9 bases align to TRBD2. Germline CDR1 reads MNHEY; CDR2 reads SMNVEV (reference sequence). Unmatched junction bases numbered 4, after V lost 3 bases and J lost 1 base. This CDR3 comprises 15 residues.

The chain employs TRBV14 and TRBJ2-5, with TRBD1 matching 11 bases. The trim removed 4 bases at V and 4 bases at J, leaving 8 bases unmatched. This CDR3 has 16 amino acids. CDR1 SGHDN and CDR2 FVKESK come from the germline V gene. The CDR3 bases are TGTGCCAGCAGCCCGGACAGGGGGCGCATCATAGAGACCCAGTACTTC. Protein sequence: CASSPDRGRIIETQYF.

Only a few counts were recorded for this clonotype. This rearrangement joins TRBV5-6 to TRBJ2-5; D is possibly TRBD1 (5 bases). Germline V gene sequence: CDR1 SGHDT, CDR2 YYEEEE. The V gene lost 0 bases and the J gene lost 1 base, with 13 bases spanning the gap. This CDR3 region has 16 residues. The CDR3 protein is CASSLARRVPQETQYF. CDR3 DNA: TGTGCCAGCAGCTTGGCCCGCAGGGTCCCCCAAGAGACCCAGTACTTC.